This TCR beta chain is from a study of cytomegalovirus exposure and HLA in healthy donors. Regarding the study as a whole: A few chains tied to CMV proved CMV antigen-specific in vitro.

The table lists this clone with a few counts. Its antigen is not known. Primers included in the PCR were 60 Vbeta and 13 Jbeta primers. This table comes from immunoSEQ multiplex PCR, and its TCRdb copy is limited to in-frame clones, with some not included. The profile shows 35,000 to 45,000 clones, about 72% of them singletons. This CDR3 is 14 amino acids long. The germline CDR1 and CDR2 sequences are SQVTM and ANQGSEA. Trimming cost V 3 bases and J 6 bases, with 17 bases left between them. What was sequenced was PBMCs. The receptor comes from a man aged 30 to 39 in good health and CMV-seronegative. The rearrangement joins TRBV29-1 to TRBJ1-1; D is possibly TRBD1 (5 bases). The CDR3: CSVDSTALISEAFF. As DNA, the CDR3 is TGCAGCGTTGACTCGACAGCCTTGATCTCTGAAGCTTTCTTT.